This T cell receptor beta chain was sequenced for a study of T cell responses to AZD1222 COVID-19 vaccine. Sequencing used immunoSEQ multiplex PCR; TCRdb keeps in-frame clones, though not all of them. The data contain 56,000 or so clones, about 87% of them seen just once; the ten biggest clones take up roughly 14%. CDR1 SGHDT and CDR2 YYEEEE come from the germline V gene. V dropped 4 bases and J dropped 6 bases, with 22 bases sitting between them. This CDR3 is 16 amino acids long. Sequenced here: peripheral blood, sampled on day 0 of AZD1222 vaccination. This chain connects TRBV5-6 to TRBJ1-1, with a possible D match to TRBD1 (5 bases). The TCR sequence derives from an adult in good health. CDR3 sequence reads: CASSVFRSGGNAEAFF. The CDR3 nucleotides read TGTGCCAGCAGCGTGTTTCGTTCCGGGGGTAATGCTGAAGCTTTCTTT.